The present entry profiles one T cell receptor (beta chain) with its context. This sample is part of a study of response to subunit inactivated influenza vaccine. TCRdb re-called the RT-PCR reads with MiXCR, one entry per CDR3 protein. The table lists hundreds of thousands of distinct CDR3 sequences, 11% to 15% of them singletons, with around 7.6% in the top ten. The clonotype originates from a man over 45 who received an inactivated influenza vaccine. Sequenced here: PBMCs from blood, sampled around 14 days before vaccination.

CDR3 residues: CASMRTGGNQPQHF. CDR3 bases: TGTGCCAGCATGCGGACAGGGGGCAATCAGCCCCAGCATTTT. The V gene is TRBV2, the J gene TRBJ1-5; 9 bases are a match to TRBD1. This CDR3 has 14 residues. V shed 7 bases and J 2 bases; nucleotides not matched to a gene: 3. Germline V gives CDR1 SNHLY, CDR2 FYNNEI.